This T cell receptor beta chain came from a study of blood T cell repertoires in COVID-19. The assay was immunoSEQ multiplex PCR, and TCRdb's table has in-frame clones only and misses some. This sample has around 380,000 clones, with more than 65% found just once. This clone is a singleton in its sample. The sample holds other DNA sequences that translate to the same CDR3. The V gene lost 4 bases and the J gene lost 3 bases, with 7 bases spanning the gap. CDR1 and CDR2 from the germline V gene are SGHRS and YFSETQ. The CDR3 is 12 residues long. The sequencing input was peripheral blood. The rearrangement links TRBV5-1 to TRBJ1-1; maybe TRBD1 (5 bases). This sequence was found in a human donor with acute or convalescent COVID-19. The donor label of this sample is uncertain. CDR3 region: CASSTGDTEAFF. The CDR3 DNA reads as TGCGCCAGCAGCACGGGGGACACTGAAGCTTTCTTT.